This entry concerns a single T cell receptor (beta chain). The sample is drawn from a study of blood T cell repertoires in COVID-19. Study as a whole: Sites across the United States, Italy and Spain contributed samples from acute and convalescent COVID-19. The analysed material was cDNA or gDNA that came from T cells, B-cell-depleted T cells, or PBMCs.

In the original processing: For nucleated cells, counts were estimated from reference gene primer amplification. Profiling relied on immunoSEQ multiplex PCR, and the TCRdb table lists in-frame clones only, not all of them. The D gene and trimming were derived from the DNA, and the V and J assignments and clone size from that table. Of about 150,000 clones in the sample, 70% to 90% were seen once. In germline, CDR1 is LNHDA, CDR2 SQIVND (reference sequence). V was trimmed by 5 bases and J by 5 bases, leaving 13 bases between them. This CDR3 spans 14 amino acids. What was sequenced was peripheral blood. The chain employs TRBV19 and TRBJ2-1; D is possibly TRBD2 (5 bases). The TCR comes from a man over 45 who had recovered from COVID-19. The CDR3 sequence is CASSQRAGNNEQFF. The CDR3 nucleotides read TGTGCCAGTAGTCAGAGGGCCGGGAACAATGAGCAGTTCTTC.